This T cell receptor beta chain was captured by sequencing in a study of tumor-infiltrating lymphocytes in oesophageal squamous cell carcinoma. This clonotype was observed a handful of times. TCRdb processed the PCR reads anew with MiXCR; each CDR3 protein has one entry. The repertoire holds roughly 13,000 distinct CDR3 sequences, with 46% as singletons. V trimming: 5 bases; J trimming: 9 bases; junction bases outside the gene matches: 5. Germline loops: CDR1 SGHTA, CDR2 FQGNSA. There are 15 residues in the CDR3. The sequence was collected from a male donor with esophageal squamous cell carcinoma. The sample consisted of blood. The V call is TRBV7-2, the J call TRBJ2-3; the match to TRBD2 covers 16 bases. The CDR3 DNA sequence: TGTGCCAGCAGCGAGGGACTAGCGGGAGGGGACACGCAGTATTTT. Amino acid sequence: CASSEGLAGGDTQYF.